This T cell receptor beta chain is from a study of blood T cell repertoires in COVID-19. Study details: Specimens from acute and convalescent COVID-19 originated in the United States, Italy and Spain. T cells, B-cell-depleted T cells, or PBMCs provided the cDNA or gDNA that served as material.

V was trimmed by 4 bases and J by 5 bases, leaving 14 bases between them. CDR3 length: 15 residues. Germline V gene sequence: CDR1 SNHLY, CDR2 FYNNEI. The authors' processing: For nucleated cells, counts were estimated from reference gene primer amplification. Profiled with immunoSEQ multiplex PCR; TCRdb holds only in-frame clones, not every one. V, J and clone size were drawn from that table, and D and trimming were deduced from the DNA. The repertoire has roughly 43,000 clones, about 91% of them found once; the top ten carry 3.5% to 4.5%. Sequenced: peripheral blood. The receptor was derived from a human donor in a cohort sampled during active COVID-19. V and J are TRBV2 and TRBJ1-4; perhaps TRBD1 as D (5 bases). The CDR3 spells CASSARLGQNEKLFF. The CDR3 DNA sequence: TGTGCCAGCAGTGCCCGGTTGGGGCAAAATGAAAAACTGTTTTTT.